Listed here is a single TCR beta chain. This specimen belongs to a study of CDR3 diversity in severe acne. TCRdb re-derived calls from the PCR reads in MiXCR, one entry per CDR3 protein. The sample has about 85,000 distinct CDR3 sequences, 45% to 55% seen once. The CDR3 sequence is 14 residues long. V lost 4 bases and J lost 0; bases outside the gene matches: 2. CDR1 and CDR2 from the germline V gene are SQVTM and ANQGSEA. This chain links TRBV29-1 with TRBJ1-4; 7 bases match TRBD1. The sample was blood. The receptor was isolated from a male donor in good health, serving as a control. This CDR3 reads CSVVQGATNEKLFF. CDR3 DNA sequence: TGCAGCGTTGTGCAGGGGGCAACTAATGAAAAACTGTTTTTT.